The 9 T cell receptor beta chains in this list originate from one sample, sequenced in a study of shared clonotypes between healthy human individuals. The naive CD8 fraction comprised CD45RO-negative cells positively selected for CCR7 and excluded terminally differentiated effector memory CD45RA+ cells. Assay used: immunoSEQ multiplex PCR; TCRdb lists only in-frame clones, some missing. The table shows under 1 million clones, with approximately 96% occurring only once. Specimen: naive CD8+ T cells sorted from blood. Receptors originate from a man aged 30 to 39 in good health.

The chain employs TRBV28 and TRBJ2-7; D unresolved. The ends were cut back, 5 bases at V and 5 bases at J, with 13 bases in the middle. The CDR3 loop spans 13 amino acids. Germline V gene data show CDR1 as MDHEN and CDR2 as SYDVKM. The CDR3 reads CASSVAGLHEQYF. In DNA form, the CDR3 reads TGTGCCAGCAGTGTCGCCGGTCTCCACGAGCAGTACTTC.

The chain links TRBV19 to TRBJ2-3, with a tentative D call TRBD1 (6 bases). This CDR3 is 13 amino acids long. Trimming pared 5 bases from V and 8 bases from J, leaving 14 bases between. Germline-derived CDR1 and CDR2 are LNHDA and SQIVND (reference sequence). The chain's CDR3 is CASSDEGVGTQYF. The CDR3 DNA follows: TGTGCCAGTAGTGACGAGGGGGTTGGTACGCAGTATTTT.

This sequence joins TRBV13 and TRBJ1-1; D is unresolved. The CDR3 totals 14 residues. Trimming stripped 2 bases from V and 1 base from J, with 8 bases between. Germline V CDR1 and CDR2: PRHDT, FYEKMQ (reference sequence). The DNA for the CDR3 is TGTGCCAGCAGCTTAAGCAGGACGAACACTGAAGCTTTCTTT. Its protein is CASSLSRTNTEAFF.

This clone has a single count. The genes are TRBV18 and TRBJ2-1, with 14 positions matching TRBD2. CDR3 length equals 16 residues. J was trimmed by 5 bases and V by 3 bases; bases with no gene match: 3. Germline V gene sequence: CDR1 KGHSH, CDR2 LQKENI. CDR3 DNA sequence: TGTGCCAGCTCACCGGGGACTAGCGGGAGTAACAATGAGCAGTTCTTC. It yields the protein CASSPGTSGSNNEQFF.

In this sample, this clone turned up once. This rearrangement joins TRBV27 to TRBJ2-1; perhaps TRBD2 as D (5 bases). Germline V gene lookup returns CDR1 MNHEY and CDR2 SMNVEV (reference sequence). This CDR3 has 14 residues. The germline V and J ends were trimmed by 6 bases and 4 bases, with 13 bases remaining between them. The CDR3 DNA follows: TGTGCCAGCAGAACGAGCGGACTTTACAATGAGCAGTTCTTC. It is translated as CASRTSGLYNEQFF.

The chain recombines TRBV15 with TRBJ2-1; possibly TRBD2 for D (5 bases). This CDR3 has 15 amino acids. Per germline, CDR1 LNHNV and CDR2 YYDKDF (reference sequence). With 5 bases removed from V and 9 bases from J, the gap between germline ends came to 20 bases. The CDR3 here is CATSADSAGPLEQFF. CDR3 DNA sequence: TGTGCCACCAGCGCCGACTCCGCGGGTCCTCTTGAGCAGTTCTTC.

In regard to this clone: This specimen includes other DNA sequences encoding the same CDR3. The J gene is TRBJ1-5, the V gene TRBV27, with D uncertain. Germline loops: CDR1 MNHEY, CDR2 SMNVEV (reference sequence). There are 15 residues in the CDR3. V lost 2 bases, J lost 0 bases, and 8 bases lay in between. CDR3 residues: CASSLGPYSNQPQHF. In DNA form, the CDR3 reads TGTGCCAGCAGTTTAGGTCCGTATAGCAATCAGCCCCAGCATTTT.

This chain uses TRBV7-9 with TRBJ2-1; 10 bases match TRBD2. Unmatched junction bases numbered 11, after V lost 1 base and J lost 5 bases. CDR3 length equals 18 residues. CDR1 and CDR2 from the germline V gene are SEHNR and FQNEAQ (reference sequence). As DNA, the CDR3 is TGTGCCAGCAGCTTAGAATTTCAGCGGGAGGGCCTCAACAATGAGCAGTTCTTC. Residues: CASSLEFQREGLNNEQFF.

The rearrangement uses TRBV15 and TRBJ1-5; TRBD1 agrees at 7 bases. The V segment lost 2 bases and the J segment 2 bases; nucleotides outside the gene matches: 21. The CDR3 is 21 amino acids. Germline CDR1 is LNHNV and CDR2 is YYDKDF (reference sequence). The CDR3: CATSRTISDRAGYEGNQPQHF. The CDR3 DNA reads as TGTGCCACCAGCAGAACTATCTCAGACAGGGCGGGCTATGAGGGCAATCAGCCCCAGCATTTT.